This entry concerns a single T cell receptor (beta chain). Only a few counts were recorded for this clone. Its antigen target is currently unknown. It has no much larger one-base neighbor in the sample; base qualities were not kept. The immunoSEQ assay at survey resolution was used to sequence TCRbeta rearrangements from genomic DNA. On the study's bioinformatics: In the TCR sequencing data, the lowest productive clonotype frequency that could be detected was 2.59 x 10-5. Analyses included only productive TCRbeta rearrangements, meaning complete and in-frame sequences. Simpson clonality, calculated in the immunoSEQ Analyzer version 3.0, was used as the measure of sample clonality. Clones were categorized by frequency as very rare, small, medium, large (1-20%) or hyperexpanded (>20%). Generation probabilities were estimated with OLGA 1.2.3, V-gene circos plots were made with VDJtools, specificities were searched in VDJdb, and CDR3 motifs were identified with GLIPH. TCRdb carries this immuneACCESS record with in-frame sequences only. Its versions omit some clonotypes, under half of them owing to an unresolved V gene in the studies checked, with the rest unexplained. V and J calls and clone size are as listed in that table; D and trimming were resolved from the DNA. For this sample the table gives tens of thousands of clones, of which 70% to 80% were detected only once. The ten largest clones add up to around 0.57% of the sample.

V lost 9 bases and J lost 6 bases; the stretch between them is 11 bases long. There are 11 amino acids in the CDR3, from cysteine to phenylalanine inclusive. Left in the record is the CDR3 DNA by itself, 33 bases read in frame from the first base. CDR1 and CDR2 (MNHNS, SASEGT) derive from the germline V gene. The data derive from a study of STAT5B mutations in CD4+ large granular lymphocyte leukemia (dated by TCRdb to between 2021 and 2024). Describing the broader study: Among the healthy controls, the CDR3 'QG' motif was associated with a particular HLA allele. The study compared the TCRbeta repertoires of patients with CD4+ T-cell large granular lymphocyte leukemia against the TCRbeta repertoires of healthy blood donors. Flow cytometry on FACSCanto II or FACSVerse showed that the purified fractions were more than 95% pure among lymphocytes.

What the work shows at the level of the full study, not this receptor alone: Main leukemic clonotypes were private to each patient, although around 24% of the main leukemic clonotypes were found at low frequency in the non-leukemic repertoires of other patients. TRBV06-family usage was enriched among the top patient clones (8/27) compared with healthy controls (2/35). Greater clonality appeared to be present in CD4-sorted patient repertoires than in healthy CD4+ repertoires, and the difference was retained after the putative leukemic clones were removed. The data were not HLA-matched, and the higher clonality in CD4+ T-LGLL than in CD8+ T-LGLL could be due to the relatively small sample size.

Buffy coats from under 40 blood donors, supplied by the Finnish Red Cross blood service, were used as healthy controls. All TCR-sequenced material derived from peripheral blood: patient blood samples and healthy donor buffy coats. Ficoll-Hypaque gradient centrifugation was used to isolate peripheral blood mononuclear cells. CD4+ cells were magnetically purified from the buffy coats of healthy controls. The Gentra Puregene Cell and Tissue kit was used for genomic DNA extraction, and quantification was performed on a Qubit 2.0 fluorometer. The sequence joins TRBV6-1 to TRBJ1-1, with no D gene named confidently. The receptor was isolated from a human donor in good health. Sequenced sample: CD4+ T cells from blood buffy coats. The DNA sequence follows: TGTGCCAGTAAAGTTGGGTCTGAAGCTTTCTTT. It codes for CASKVGSEAFF.